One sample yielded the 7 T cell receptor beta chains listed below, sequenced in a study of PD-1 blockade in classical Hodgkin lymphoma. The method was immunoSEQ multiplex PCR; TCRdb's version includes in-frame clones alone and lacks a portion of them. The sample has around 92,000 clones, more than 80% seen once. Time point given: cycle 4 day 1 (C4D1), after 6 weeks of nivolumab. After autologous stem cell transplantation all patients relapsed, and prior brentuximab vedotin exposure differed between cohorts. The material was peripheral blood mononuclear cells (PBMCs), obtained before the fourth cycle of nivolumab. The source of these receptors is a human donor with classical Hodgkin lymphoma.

CDR3 loop: CASRQQGITEAFF. The CDR3 DNA is TGCGCCAGCAGACAACAGGGAATCACTGAAGCTTTCTTT. This rearrangement joins TRBV10-2 to TRBJ1-1; perhaps TRBD1 as D (6 bases). V dropped 6 bases and J dropped 4 bases, with 12 bases sitting between them. Germline assignment: CDR1 WSHSY and CDR2 SAAADI. This CDR3 comprises 13 residues.

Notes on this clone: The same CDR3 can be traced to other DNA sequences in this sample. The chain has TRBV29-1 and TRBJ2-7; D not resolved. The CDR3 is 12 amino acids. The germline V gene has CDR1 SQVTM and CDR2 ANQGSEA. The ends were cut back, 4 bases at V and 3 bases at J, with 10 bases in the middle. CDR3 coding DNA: TGCAGCGTTGCGGACGGAAGCTACGAGCAGTACTTC. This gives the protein CSVADGSYEQYF.

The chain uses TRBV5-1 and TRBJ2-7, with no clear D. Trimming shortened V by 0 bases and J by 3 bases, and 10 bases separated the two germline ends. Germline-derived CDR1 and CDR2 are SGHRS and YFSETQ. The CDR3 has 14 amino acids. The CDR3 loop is CASSLATIGYEQYF. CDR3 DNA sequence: TGCGCCAGCAGCTTGGCCACGATCGGCTACGAGCAGTACTTC.

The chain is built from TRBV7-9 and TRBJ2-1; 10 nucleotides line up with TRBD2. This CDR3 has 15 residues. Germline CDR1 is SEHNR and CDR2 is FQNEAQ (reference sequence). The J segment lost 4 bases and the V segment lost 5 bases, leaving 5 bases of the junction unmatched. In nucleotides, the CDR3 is TGTGCCAGCAGCCGTAGCGGGAGGTTTTACAATGAGCAGTTCTTC. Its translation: CASSRSGRFYNEQFF.

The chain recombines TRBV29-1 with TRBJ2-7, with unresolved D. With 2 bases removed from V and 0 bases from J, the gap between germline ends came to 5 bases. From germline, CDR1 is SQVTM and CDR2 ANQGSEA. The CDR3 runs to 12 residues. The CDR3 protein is CSVEHNSYEQYF. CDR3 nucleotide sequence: TGCAGCGTTGAACATAACTCCTACGAGCAGTACTTC.

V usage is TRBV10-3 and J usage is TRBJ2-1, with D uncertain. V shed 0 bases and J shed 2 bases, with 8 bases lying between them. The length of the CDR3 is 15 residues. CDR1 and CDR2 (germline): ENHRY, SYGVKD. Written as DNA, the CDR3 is TGTGCCATCAGTGAGTCGGCGGCCGCCTACAATGAGCAGTTCTTC. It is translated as CAISESAAAYNEQFF.

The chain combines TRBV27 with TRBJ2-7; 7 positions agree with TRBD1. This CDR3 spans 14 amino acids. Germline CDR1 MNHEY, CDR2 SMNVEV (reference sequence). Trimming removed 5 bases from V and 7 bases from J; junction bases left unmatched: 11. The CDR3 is CASSLDRVVGEQYF. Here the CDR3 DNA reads TGTGCCAGCAGTCTTGACAGGGTGGTCGGGGAGCAGTACTTC.